Ten or more counts support the clone carrying this T cell receptor beta chain. Its antigen is still unknown. TCRdb re-derived calls from the 5' RACE reads in MiXCR, one entry per CDR3 protein. The sample lists fewer than 250,000 distinct CDR3 sequences, under 30% occurring once. This sample stems from a study of CD8 T cells in ankylosing spondylitis. Overall study results and limits: Reactive arthritis synovial fluid and blood were previously reported to contain some motif variants.

Specimen: blood, either unsorted or a sorted T cell fraction (not recorded which). The receptor's source is a male donor with ankylosing spondylitis or in good health (not recorded which).

The CDR3 nucleotides read TGTGCCAGCAGTGGAAGCGGGGGGCGCGAGCAGTACTTC. Its protein is CASSGSGGREQYF. The V call is TRBV12-3 or TRBV12-4, the J call TRBJ2-7, with 9 bases identical to TRBD2. Trimming at V came to 5 bases and at J to 6 bases, leaving 5 bases not matched to a gene. This CDR3 is 13 amino acids long.